This entry lists 24 T cell receptor beta chains sequenced from one sample in a study of breast tumors, draining lymph nodes, adjacent tissues (dated by TCRdb to 2016 to 2017). The library was made by multiplex PCR. Sequencing used an Illumina HiSeq 2000. Using fastp trimming at Q25 and MiXCR clonotype assembly, TCRdb reanalyzed the public sequencing data and kept in-frame beta chains. Each record represents a unique CDR3 protein, reported with the most common genes and DNA among its rows. The sample table holds some 22,000 distinct CDR3 sequences, of which around 68% were seen once. Of the sample, more than 20% falls within the top ten clones. The specimen was tumor-adjacent breast tissue. The receptors shown here come from a female donor with breast cancer. Some clones in this sample may be carry-over from other donors' samples.

The chain links TRBV24-1 to TRBJ2-1; D is uncertain. V shed 0 bases and J shed 6 bases, with 2 bases lying between them. This CDR3 is built from 12 residues. Germline CDR1 KGHDR, CDR2 SFDVKD. CDR3 loop: CATSDLGNEQFF. As DNA, the CDR3 is TGTGCCACCAGTGATTTGGGCAATGAGCAGTTCTTC.

The chain uses TRBV11-3 and TRBJ2-1; D is ambiguous. Between the trimmed V and J ends, which lost 2 bases and 2 bases, there was a span of 7 bases. CDR1 and CDR2 (germline): SGHNT, YENEEA. CDR3 size: 14 residues. The CDR3 is CASSLMGTYNEQFF. The CDR3 DNA is TGTGCCAGCAGCTTAATGGGCACCTACAATGAGCAGTTCTTC.

The V gene is TRBV6-4, the J gene TRBJ2-6; D not certain. The CDR3 consists of 14 residues. Germline assignment: CDR1 MRHNA and CDR2 SNTAGT. Trimming took 3 bases from V and 2 from J, leaving 5 bases between them. CDR3: CASSEQTGANVLTF. As DNA, the CDR3 is TGTGCCAGCAGTGAACAAACTGGGGCCAACGTCCTGACTTTC.

This clonotype ranks as medium-sized. The chain employs TRBV7-2 and TRBJ2-3; no clear D. The CDR3 has 13 residues. V lost 1 base and J lost 8, with 10 bases in between. Germline V CDR1 and CDR2: SGHTA, FQGNSA. CDR3 sequence reads: CASSLGISGTQYF. The CDR3 DNA sequence: TGTGCCAGCAGCTTAGGTATTTCGGGTACGCAGTATTTT.

V is TRBV29-1 and J is TRBJ2-5; D tentatively reads TRBD1 or TRBD2 (6 bases each). The germline V gene encodes CDR1 SQVTM and CDR2 ANQGSEA. Trimming stripped 4 bases from V and 2 bases from J, with 14 bases between. The CDR3 spans 14 residues. CDR3 DNA: TGCAGCGTTGTTGTATGGGGGGCACAAGAGACCCAGTACTTC. This codes for CSVVVWGAQETQYF.

This clonotype was picked up many times. J is TRBJ2-1 and V is TRBV6-5; 7 bases are shared with TRBD2. Per germline, CDR1 MNHEY and CDR2 SVGAGI. CDR3 length equals 18 residues. With V trimmed by 11 bases and J by 1 base, 20 bases remained unmatched. CDR3 bases: TGTGCCGCGACAACGGAGGGGAAGCGGGGACTTTCCTACAATGAGCAGTTCTTC. As protein: CAATTEGKRGLSYNEQFF.

V gene TRBV4-2 combines with J gene TRBJ2-7, with unresolved D. The CDR3 length is 15 residues. The germline V and J ends were trimmed by 5 bases and 2 bases, with 16 bases remaining between them. The germline V gene encodes CDR1 LGHNA and CDR2 YNFKEQ. The CDR3 is CASSSTGLHTYEQYF. In nucleotides, the CDR3 is TGTGCCAGCAGCTCGACCGGGTTACATACCTACGAGCAGTACTTC.

The chain joins TRBV6-6 to TRBJ2-7, with 11 nucleotides matching TRBD2. There are 15 residues in the CDR3. After removal of 4 bases from V and 0 bases from J, the junction contained 2 bases not matched to a gene. CDR1 is MNHNY and CDR2 is SVGAGI in the germline V gene (reference sequence). The CDR3 nucleotides read TGTGCCAGCAGTTCAACTAGCGGGGGCTCCTACGAGCAGTACTTC. This translates into CASSSTSGGSYEQYF.

This chain links TRBV6-1 with TRBJ1-1; no definite D call. The CDR3 loop spans 13 amino acids. V gave up 7 bases and J gave up 7 bases, with 16 bases separating them. Germline values: CDR1 MNHNS, CDR2 SASEGT. The CDR3 sequence: CASNRWSDSEAFF. CDR3 coding DNA: TGTGCCAGCAATCGGTGGAGTGATAGTGAAGCTTTCTTT.

This clonotype was seen just once. This chain joins TRBV9 and TRBJ1-2; TRBD1 aligns across 8 bases. This CDR3 has 14 amino acids. V trimming: 3 bases; J trimming: 8 bases; junction bases outside the gene matches: 9. The germline V gene encodes CDR1 SGDLS and CDR2 YYNGEE. This CDR3 is CASSAEGQVKGYTF. The CDR3 nucleotides read TGTGCCAGCAGCGCCGAGGGACAGGTGAAAGGCTACACCTTC.

In this sample, this clonotype turned up once. V and J are TRBV5-1 and TRBJ2-3, with a tentative D call TRBD2 (5 bases). There are 15 residues in the CDR3. Germline CDR1 reads SGHRS; CDR2 reads YFSETQ. V was shortened by 5 bases and J by 2 bases, with 15 bases between the two germline ends. The CDR3 DNA reads as TGCGCCAGCAGTATGAGCGGCCTATCCACAGATACGCAGTATTTT. Translated: CASSMSGLSTDTQYF. The entire variable domain, with the rest obtained from reference TRBV5-1 and TRBJ2-3, is as follows: KAGVTQTPRYLIKTRGQQVTLSCSPISGHRSVSWYQQTPGQGLQFLFEYFSETQRNKGNFPGRFSGRQFSNSRSEMNVSTLELGDSALYLCASSMSGLSTDTQYFGPGTRLTVL.

This sequence joins TRBV19 and TRBJ2-1; 9 bases align to TRBD1. This CDR3 contains 17 residues. Trimming at V came to 5 bases and at J to 1 base, leaving 9 bases not matched to a gene. The germline CDR1 and CDR2 sequences are LNHDA and SQIVND (reference sequence). The CDR3 region is CASSLPSGTGSYNEQFF. CDR3 nucleotides: TGTGCCAGTAGTCTACCTTCCGGGACAGGGTCCTACAATGAGCAGTTCTTC.

The chain carries TRBV28 and TRBJ2-1; 7 bases are a match to TRBD1. Germline V gives CDR1 MDHEN, CDR2 SYDVKM. This CDR3 comprises 17 residues. J gave up 0 bases and V 5 bases, and 10 bases lay outside the gene matches. The CDR3 sequence is CASSQYKTGSSYNEQFF. In nucleotides, the CDR3 is TGTGCCAGCAGTCAATACAAGACAGGGAGCTCCTACAATGAGCAGTTCTTC.

This sequence joins TRBV7-9 and TRBJ1-6; TRBD1 agrees at 9 bases. CDR3 size: 16 residues. J was trimmed by 6 bases and V by 5 bases; bases with no gene match: 8. CDR1 is SEHNR, CDR2 FQNEAQ, per germline (reference sequence). The CDR3 nucleotides read TGTGCCAGCAGCCAGAGGGGACAGGGCTCTAATTCACCCCTCCACTTT. Residues: CASSQRGQGSNSPLHF. Based on the CDR3 plus reference TRBV7-9 and TRBJ1-6, the full variable domain is DTGVSQNPRHKITKRGQNVTFRCDPISEHNRLYWYRQTLGQGPEFLTYFQNEAQLEKSRLLSDRFSAERPKGSFSTLEIQRTEQGDSAMYLCASSQRGQGSNSPLHFGNGTRLTVT.

The chain carries TRBV12-3 or TRBV12-4 and TRBJ2-3, with TRBD2 as a possible D gene (7 bases). The CDR3 is 16 residues long. V was cut by 4 bases and J by 3 bases, with 17 bases left in between. CDR3 region: CASSSEREGGTDTQYF. CDR3 bases: TGTGCCAGCAGTTCTGAGCGGGAAGGGGGAACAGATACGCAGTATTTT.

The table lists this clonotype with a count of one. The chain employs TRBV7-9 and TRBJ1-2; 7 bases are a match to TRBD1. Germline CDR1 is SEHNR and CDR2 is FQNEAQ (reference sequence). This CDR3 is 15 amino acids long. The V segment lost 3 bases and the J segment 2 bases; nucleotides outside the gene matches: 6. The CDR3 region is CASSFGQADNYGYTF. Here the CDR3 DNA reads TGTGCCAGCAGCTTTGGACAGGCTGACAACTATGGCTACACCTTC.

V usage is TRBV12-3 or TRBV12-4 and J usage is TRBJ2-7, with TRBD1 matching 9 bases. V shed 6 bases and J 4 bases; nucleotides not matched to a gene: 10. This CDR3 spans 15 amino acids. CDR3 in amino acids: CASRAAGTGRYEQYF. CDR3 nucleotides: TGTGCCAGCAGGGCAGCCGGGACAGGGAGATACGAGCAGTACTTC.

This rearrangement joins TRBV6-1 to TRBJ2-1; no clear D. The V and J ends lost 10 bases and 0 bases respectively, with 10 bases between them. Germline CDR1 reads MNHNS; CDR2 reads SASEGT. This CDR3 contains 13 residues. The CDR3 loop is CAIRPSSYNEQFF. The CDR3 region has the DNA TGTGCCATTAGGCCCAGCTCCTACAATGAGCAGTTCTTC.

The chain employs TRBV7-2 and TRBJ1-3; tentative D call: TRBD1 (5 bases). CDR3 size: 14 residues. CDR1 is SGHTA and CDR2 is FQGNSA in the germline V gene. Between the trimmed V and J ends, which lost 5 bases and 9 bases, there was a span of 17 bases. The CDR3 DNA follows: TGTGCCAGCAGCCTAGGCGACAGCCGGAGCACCATATATTTT. Protein: CASSLGDSRSTIYF.

The chain joins TRBV15 to TRBJ1-3, with no clear D. The germline V gene has CDR1 LNHNV and CDR2 YYDKDF (reference sequence). The CDR3 spans 16 residues. V was shortened by 0 bases and J by 0 bases, with 9 bases between the two germline ends. The DNA for the CDR3 is TGTGCCACCAGCAGAGAGCTTACGAGCTCTGGAAACACCATATATTTT. This translates into CATSRELTSSGNTIYF. The full variable domain, rest sourced from reference TRBV15 and TRBJ1-3, is DAMVIQNPRYQVTQFGKPVTLSCSQTLNHNVMYWYQQKSSQAPKLLFHYYDKDFNNEADTPDNFQSRRPNTSFCFLDIRSPGLGDTAMYLCATSRELTSSGNTIYFGEGSWLTVV.

J is TRBJ1-6 and V is TRBV5-1, with D possibly matching TRBD1 (5 bases). Germline CDR1 reads SGHRS; CDR2 reads YFSETQ. The CDR3 consists of 13 residues. Between the trimmed V and J ends, which lost 1 base and 12 bases, there was a span of 11 bases. DNA of the CDR3: TGCGCCAGCAGCTTGACCCACGACAGACCCCTCCACTTT. Amino acid sequence: CASSLTHDRPLHF.

This clonotype was counted ten times or more. V is TRBV5-1 and J is TRBJ2-1; maybe TRBD1 (6 bases). This CDR3 is 15 amino acids long. Germline V gene sequence: CDR1 SGHRS, CDR2 YFSETQ. V was pared by 0 bases and J by 7 bases, with 14 bases between. The CDR3 DNA reads as TGCGCCAGCAGCTTGGTGGGGGCGAGTAAAAATGAGCAGTTCTTC. The encoded protein is CASSLVGASKNEQFF.

This clonotype has more than one count but fewer than ten. The rearrangement uses TRBV4-1 and TRBJ2-2; D is ambiguous. This CDR3 is 18 amino acids long. Trimming took off 1 base at V and 5 bases at J, with 20 bases between the two ends. Germline V gives CDR1 MGHRA, CDR2 YSYEKL. In nucleotides, the CDR3 is TGCGCCAGCAGCCAAGTTGGCGGTTGGTTCCTGGAGACCGGGGAGCTGTTTTTT. As protein: CASSQVGGWFLETGELFF.

This chain uses TRBV20-1 with TRBJ2-7, with 8 bases that match TRBD2. From germline, CDR1 is DFQATT and CDR2 SNEGSKA (reference sequence). The CDR3 covers 13 residues. V dropped 3 bases and J dropped 7; count of bases not matched to a gene: 8. The CDR3 loop reads CSASGRADLEQYF. The DNA of the CDR3 is TGCAGTGCTAGCGGGAGGGCCGATCTGGAGCAGTACTTC.